The clone carrying this T cell receptor beta chain occurred many times. The sample comes from a study of T-cell reconstitution after alpha-beta-depleted transplantation in children. V was clipped by 5 bases and J by 1 base, with 12 bases between them. CDR3 size: 14 residues. Germline V gene data show CDR1 as SGHRS and CDR2 as YFSETQ. Library preparation (for TCRbeta) was performed with unique molecular identifiers. TCRdb passed the PCR reads through MiXCR, listing each CDR3 protein once. Here the sample spans about 72,000 distinct CDR3 sequences, 6% to 8.5% being singletons. Source: PBMCs from the stem cell graft donor, taken from the stem cell graft. This rearrangement joins TRBV5-1 to TRBJ2-5; a weak D match, TRBD2 (6 bases). The receptor was isolated from a human donor who donated a stem cell graft to a child with acute lymphoblastic leukemia. DNA for the CDR3: TGCGCCAGCAGGCGGGGCGGGGTCCAAGAGACCCAGTACTTC. Translating gives CASRRGGVQETQYF.